This entry is about one T cell receptor beta chain. Its antigen is as yet unknown. It was autoimmune disease history or systemic immunosuppression that excluded patients. The sampling schedule covered blood at baseline, cycle 4 day 1, and cycle 7 day 1. The protocol was immunoSEQ multiplex PCR, while the TCRdb copy is restricted to in-frame clones and leaves out a portion. Of roughly 50,000 clones listed, 85% to 90% are singletons. This sample was taken from a study of OX40 agonist ivuxolimab in advanced cancers. Study-level results: Average numbers of expanded clones were greater in CD8+ T cells than in CD4+.

V shed 3 bases and J 3 bases; nucleotides not matched to a gene: 0. In germline, CDR1 is KGHSH, CDR2 LQKENI. CDR3 length: 15 residues. The origin of this receptor is an adult with an advanced solid tumor such as melanoma, head and neck, liver or kidney cancer. V and J are TRBV18 and TRBJ1-4, with TRBD1 matching over 11 bases. This specimen consisted of CD4+ or CD8+ T cells sorted from blood, obtained in a trial of the OX40 agonist ivuxolimab. In nucleotides, the CDR3 is TGTGCCAGCTCACCGGGACAGGGGGCTAATGAAAAACTGTTTTTT. It codes for CASSPGQGANEKLFF.